This T cell receptor (beta chain) is drawn from a study of blood T cell repertoires in COVID-19. Study-wide context: Samples representing acute and convalescent COVID-19 were sourced from the United States, Italy and Spain.

The sample holds one count of this clone. The germline V gene has CDR1 LNHNV and CDR2 YYDKDF (reference sequence). J lost 8 bases, V lost 2 bases, and 7 bases had no gene match. The CDR3 runs 15 residues. Per the original methods: Amplification from reference gene primers served as the basis for estimated nucleated cell counts. Sequenced by immunoSEQ multiplex PCR; TCRdb stores in-frame clones only, minus some. V and J calls and clone size come straight from that table; D and trimming were deduced from the DNA. The sample lists roughly 250,000 clones; about 85% were seen once. Participant-reported clinical history was the basis for cohort assignment. Cohort 3 donors counted as recovered after two negative PCRs, clearance, or resolved symptoms.

This clonotype originated in a woman between 50 and 59 years old who had recovered from COVID-19. V usage is TRBV15 and J usage is TRBJ1-4, with 8 bases lining up with TRBD1. Sequencing input: PBMCs or T cells enriched from blood (not recorded which). CDR3 sequence (DNA): TGTGCCACCAGCAGACGGACAGGGTATCTGGAAAAACTGTTTTTT. Translation: CATSRRTGYLEKLFF.